Below are 5 T cell receptor beta chains sequenced from a single sample in a study of neurological immune-mediated disorders. TCRdb re-called the 5' RACE reads through MiXCR, storing one row per CDR3 protein. The table records 39,000 or so distinct CDR3 sequences, 2% to 2.5% of them present only once. Sequencing was done on a sample of PBMCs. These TCRs come from a young man with multiple sclerosis.

This clonotype was detected many times. The J gene is TRBJ1-6, the V gene TRBV20-1; 7 bases map to TRBD1. V gave up 5 bases and J gave up 6 bases; unmatched junction bases: 10. Germline-derived CDR1 and CDR2 are DFQATT and SNEGSKA (reference sequence). There are 15 residues in the CDR3. The CDR3: CSAVKEGAPNSPLHF. The DNA for the CDR3 is TGCAGTGCTGTAAAAGAGGGGGCTCCTAATTCACCCCTCCACTTT.

In its sample, this clonotype was seen many times. The V call is TRBV5-1, the J call TRBJ2-4; no clear D. Per the germline V gene, CDR1 is SGHRS and CDR2 is YFSETQ. Trimming left V 3 bases short and J 7 bases short, with 8 bases between. This CDR3 spans 12 amino acids. The DNA for the CDR3 is TGCGCCAGCAGCTCTGTAAGCAACATTCAGTACTTC. This codes for CASSSVSNIQYF.

This clonotype was found many times. V is TRBV6-6 and J is TRBJ1-1, with 7 bases aligning to TRBD1. The CDR3 has 14 amino acids. Germline V gives CDR1 MNHNY, CDR2 SVGAGI (reference sequence). Trimming at V came to 2 bases and at J to 4 bases, leaving 4 bases not matched to a gene. CDR3 DNA: TGTGCCAGCAGTTACGGGGCAGGGGGCACTGAAGCTTTCTTT. It encodes CASSYGAGGTEAFF.

In this sample, this clonotype turned up many times. The chain couples TRBV9 to TRBJ2-2; 8 bases align to TRBD2. CDR1 is SGDLS and CDR2 is YYNGEE in the germline V gene. The CDR3 has 15 residues. V lost 6 bases to trimming and J lost 4 bases; unmatched junction nucleotides: 8. As DNA, the CDR3 is TGTGCCAGCACTATGGGACTAGTGGGCACCGGGGAGCTGTTTTTT. It yields the protein CASTMGLVGTGELFF. The full variable domain, completed using reference TRBV9 and TRBJ2-2, is DSGVTQTPKHLITATGQRVTLRCSPRSGDLSVYWYQQSLDQGLQFLIQYYNGEERAKGNILERFSAQQFPDLHSELNLSSLELGDSALYFCASTMGLVGTGELFFGEGSRLTVL.

In this sample, this clonotype is medium-sized. V usage is TRBV5-1 and J usage is TRBJ2-7; tentative D call: TRBD1 (5 bases). CDR1 SGHRS and CDR2 YFSETQ come from the germline V gene. The CDR3 covers 13 residues. The V gene lost 2 bases and the J gene lost 3 bases, with 9 bases spanning the gap. The CDR3 DNA reads TGCGCCAGCAGCTTTGGACACGGCTACGAGCAGTACTTC. This gives the protein CASSFGHGYEQYF.